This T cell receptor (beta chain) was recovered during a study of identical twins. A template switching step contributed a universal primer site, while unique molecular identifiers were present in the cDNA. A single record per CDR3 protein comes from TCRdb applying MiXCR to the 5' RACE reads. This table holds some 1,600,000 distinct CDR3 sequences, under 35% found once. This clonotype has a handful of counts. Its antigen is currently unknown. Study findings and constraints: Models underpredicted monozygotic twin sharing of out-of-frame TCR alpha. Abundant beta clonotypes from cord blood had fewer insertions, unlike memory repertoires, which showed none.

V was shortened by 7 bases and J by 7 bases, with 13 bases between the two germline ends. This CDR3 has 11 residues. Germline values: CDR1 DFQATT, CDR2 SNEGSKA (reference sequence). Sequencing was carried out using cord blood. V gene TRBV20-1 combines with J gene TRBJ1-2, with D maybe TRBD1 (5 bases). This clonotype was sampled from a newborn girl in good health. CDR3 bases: TGCAGTGTCCCCGGCAGGGTTGGCTACACCTTC. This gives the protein CSVPGRVGYTF.